These 28 T cell receptor beta chains share one sample of origin, sequenced in a study of cytotoxic CD8 clonotypes in ibrutinib-treated CLL. Sequencing was performed with immunoSEQ multiplex PCR; in TCRdb, only in-frame clones are kept and a portion is missing. The sample shows about 63,000 clones, about three quarters of them seen only once. The source was PBMCs, collected after 12 months of ibrutinib treatment. These receptor sequences come from a human donor with chronic lymphocytic leukemia.

This sequence joins TRBV18 and TRBJ2-2; possibly TRBD1 or TRBD2 for D (5 bases each). There are 13 residues in the CDR3. Per germline, CDR1 KGHSH and CDR2 LQKENI. Trimming took 6 bases from V and 7 from J, leaving 12 bases between them. This chain's CDR3 is CASSPSGLGELFF. As DNA, the CDR3 is TGTGCCAGCTCCCCCTCGGGGCTCGGGGAGCTGTTTTTT.

The chain carries TRBV2 and TRBJ1-2, with D uncertain. Germline-derived CDR1 and CDR2 are SNHLY and FYNNEI. Deletions cut 6 bases from V and 6 bases from J, with 8 bases between. The CDR3 spans 11 residues. The CDR3 reads CASRMGDGYTF. The CDR3 nucleotides are TGTGCCAGCAGGATGGGTGATGGCTACACCTTC.

This clone was counted between two and nine times. V usage is TRBV5-1 and J usage is TRBJ2-5; D might be TRBD2 (5 bases). Germline CDR1 reads SGHRS; CDR2 reads YFSETQ. The CDR3 spans 15 residues. V lost 0 bases and J 7 bases, leaving 16 bases between the germline ends. CDR3 bases: TGCGCCAGCAGCTTGGCCGAGGGCCCGATGGGGACCCAGTACTTC. Translated: CASSLAEGPMGTQYF.

The chain recombines TRBV2 with TRBJ2-3, with TRBD2 as a possible D gene (5 bases). The V and J ends lost 4 bases and 11 bases respectively, with 16 bases between them. Germline CDR1 and CDR2: SNHLY and FYNNEI. The CDR3 is 13 residues long. The CDR3: CASSGAEEYQQYF. The CDR3 DNA reads TGTGCCAGCAGTGGAGCGGAAGAGTATCAGCAGTATTTT.

This clone is a singleton in its sample. The genes are TRBV27 and TRBJ2-2; D gene unclear. V gave up 1 base and J gave up 1 base, with 16 bases separating them. This CDR3 is 18 amino acids long. The germline V gene has CDR1 MNHEY and CDR2 SMNVEV (reference sequence). The CDR3 spells CASSLFAELVGNTGELFF. The CDR3 nucleotides are TGTGCCAGCAGTTTATTTGCAGAATTAGTAGGGAACACCGGGGAGCTGTTTTTT.

The J gene is TRBJ2-3, the V gene TRBV11-2; D assignment may be TRBD1 or TRBD2 (5 bases each). The germline V gene has CDR1 SGHAT and CDR2 FQNNGV. The CDR3 contains 14 residues. Between the trimmed V and J ends, which lost 1 base and 4 bases, there was a span of 9 bases. The CDR3 region is CASSLVGDPDTQYF. The CDR3 DNA reads TGTGCCAGCAGCTTAGTCGGGGACCCAGATACGCAGTATTTT.

The chain's CDR3 is CASSLGETGLNYGYTF. The CDR3 DNA is TGTGCCAGCAGCTTAGGGGAGACAGGGCTTAACTATGGCTACACCTTC. The chain couples TRBV7-9 to TRBJ1-2, with 7 bases fitting TRBD1. V shed 1 base, J shed 1 base, and the junction held 6 bases outside the gene matches. This CDR3 comprises 16 residues. Germline V gene sequence: CDR1 SEHNR, CDR2 FQNEAQ (reference sequence). The entire variable domain, with the rest obtained from reference TRBV7-9 and TRBJ1-2, is as follows: DTGVSQNPRHKITKRGQNVTFRCDPISEHNRLYWYRQTLGQGPEFLTYFQNEAQLEKSRLLSDRFSAERPKGSFSTLEIQRTEQGDSAMYLCASSLGETGLNYGYTFGSGTRLTVV.

The chain carries TRBV18 and TRBJ2-7, with TRBD2 matching over 8 bases. V was pared by 0 bases and J by 6 bases, with 10 bases of the junction left unmatched. The germline V gene encodes CDR1 KGHSH and CDR2 LQKENI. CDR3 length: 16 residues. The CDR3, as DNA: TGTGCCAGCTCACCACCAGATACCGGGACTAGACGCGAGCAGTACTTC. This translates into CASSPPDTGTRREQYF.

This rearrangement joins TRBV7-6 to TRBJ2-1; no clear D gene. The germline V gene has CDR1 SGHVS and CDR2 FNYEAQ. CDR3 length: 12 residues. V was cut by 2 bases and J by 9 bases, with 8 bases left in between. The CDR3 protein is CASSLNGGEQFF. CDR3 in DNA: TGTGCCAGCAGCTTAAATGGTGGTGAGCAGTTCTTC.

The V and J genes are TRBV7-3 and TRBJ1-1, with D uncertain. This CDR3 contains 13 residues. CDR1 and CDR2 from the germline V gene are SGHTA and FQGTGA. V was trimmed by 3 bases and J by 3 bases, leaving 8 bases between them. Here the CDR3 reads CASSFEGYTEAFF. The CDR3 DNA sequence: TGTGCCAGCAGCTTCGAGGGTTACACTGAAGCTTTCTTT.

J is TRBJ2-7 and V is TRBV2; the match to TRBD1 covers 8 bases. The CDR3 has 13 residues. The J segment lost 3 bases and the V segment lost 10 bases, leaving 8 bases of the junction unmatched. From germline, CDR1 is SNHLY and CDR2 FYNNEI. Here the CDR3 reads CAISPGQDYEQYF. In nucleotides, the CDR3 is TGTGCCATCTCCCCGGGACAGGACTACGAGCAGTACTTC.

This clone was counted once. The chain recombines TRBV7-8 with TRBJ2-5; D remains ambiguous. The V gene lost 6 bases and the J gene lost 7 bases, with 9 bases spanning the gap. This CDR3 region has 11 residues. CDR1 is SGHVS and CDR2 is FQNEAQ in the germline V gene. The CDR3: CASRYDGTQYF. CDR3 nucleotides: TGTGCCAGCAGATATGACGGGACCCAGTACTTC.

V and J are TRBV7-6 and TRBJ2-7; 12 bases line up with TRBD1. Germline V lookup: CDR1 SGHVS, CDR2 FNYEAQ. The CDR3 extends over 16 amino acids. Trimming at V came to 4 bases and at J to 4 bases, leaving 8 bases not matched to a gene. The DNA for the CDR3 is TGTGCCAGCAGCTCCATTAGGGACAGGGGGCTGTACGAGCAGTACTTC. Translation: CASSSIRDRGLYEQYF.

The V call is TRBV28, the J call TRBJ2-6; D perhaps matches TRBD2 (5 bases). Trimming removed 4 bases at V and 0 bases at J, with 10 bases between. The CDR3 extends over 16 amino acids. From germline, CDR1 is MDHEN and CDR2 SYDVKM. DNA for the CDR3: TGTGCCAGCAGTTCCCCGAGGGCCTCTGGGGCCAACGTCCTGACTTTC. It codes for CASSSPRASGANVLTF. Variable domain in full (rest from reference TRBV28 and TRBJ2-6): DVKVTQSSRYLVKRTGEKVFLECVQDMDHENMFWYRQDPGLGLRLIYFSYDVKMKEKGDIPEGYSVSREKKERFSLILESASTNQTSMYLCASSSPRASGANVLTFGAGSRLTVL.

V usage is TRBV4-1 and J usage is TRBJ2-2; D might be TRBD2 (5 bases). CDR3 length: 13 residues. V lost 4 bases and J 8 bases, leaving 11 bases between the germline ends. Germline values: CDR1 MGHRA, CDR2 YSYEKL. CDR3 residues: CASSPPLAGELFF. As DNA, the CDR3 is TGCGCCAGCAGCCCACCTCTAGCTGGGGAGCTGTTTTTT.

The J gene is TRBJ1-4, the V gene TRBV19, with TRBD1 matching 7 bases. The V and J ends lost 5 bases and 3 bases, in that order; junction bases with no gene match: 6. The CDR3 consists of 15 residues. Germline V gene lookup returns CDR1 LNHDA and CDR2 SQIVND (reference sequence). CDR3 region: CASSPRQGANEKLFF. The CDR3 DNA sequence: TGTGCCAGTAGTCCACGCCAGGGGGCTAATGAAAAACTGTTTTTT.

This clone showed up just a few times. The chain carries TRBV9 and TRBJ2-1; no clear D. The CDR3 sequence is 13 residues long. Germline lookup yields CDR1 SGDLS and CDR2 YYNGEE. V was clipped by 4 bases and J by 5 bases, with 10 bases between them. CDR3 in amino acids: CASSSRHDNEQFF. The CDR3 bases are TGTGCCAGCAGCTCAAGACATGACAATGAGCAGTTCTTC.

V gene TRBV15 combines with J gene TRBJ1-2; 9 bases fit TRBD1. Per the germline V gene, CDR1 is LNHNV and CDR2 is YYDKDF (reference sequence). CDR3 size: 13 residues. After removal of 5 bases from V and 8 bases from J, the junction contained 6 bases not matched to a gene. CDR3 nucleotides: TGTGCCACCAGCCGGGGACAGGGTTTAGGCTACACCTTC. Its protein is CATSRGQGLGYTF.

The chain joins TRBV7-3 to TRBJ2-3, with 10 bases lining up with TRBD2. The V and J ends lost 1 base and 4 bases, in that order; junction bases with no gene match: 8. Germline CDR1 and CDR2: SGHTA and FQGTGA. CDR3 length: 17 amino acids. The CDR3 DNA reads as TGTGCCAGCAGCTTAAGGGCTAGCGGGAGTTACGCAGATACGCAGTATTTT. As protein: CASSLRASGSYADTQYF. The whole variable domain, remainder taken from reference TRBV7-3 and TRBJ2-3, is GAGVSQTPSNKVTEKGKYVELRCDPISGHTALYWYRQSLGQGPEFLIYFQGTGAADDSGLPNDRFFAVRPEGSVSTLKIQRTERGDSAVYLCASSLRASGSYADTQYFGPGTRLTVL.

The gene calls are TRBV6-5 and TRBJ1-1; D uncertain. V dropped 0 bases and J dropped 1 base, with 9 bases sitting between them. Germline CDR1 is MNHEY and CDR2 is SVGAGI. The CDR3 sequence is 15 residues long. CDR3: CASSYSPSGNTEAFF. The CDR3 DNA sequence: TGTGCCAGCAGTTACTCCCCCAGCGGGAACACTGAAGCTTTCTTT.

The chain employs TRBV9 and TRBJ1-2; no reliable D call. The CDR3 has 12 residues. Germline V lookup: CDR1 SGDLS, CDR2 YYNGEE. V lost 0 bases to trimming and J lost 5 bases, with 5 bases between them. Written as DNA, the CDR3 is TGTGCCAGCAGCGTAGTGGGGTATGGCTACACCTTC. Translated: CASSVVGYGYTF.

For this clone: The DNA is left out, because the CDR3 cannot be placed on it with certainty; the CDR3 is given as TCRdb lists it. The chain combines TRBV28 with TRBJ2-7; whether TRBD2, the table's D call, matches the DNA was not checked. The CDR3 is 15 amino acids in total, end residues counted. From germline, CDR1 is MDHEN and CDR2 SYDVKM. The CDR3 sequence is CASSTSKRGSYEQYF.

CDR3 sequence reads: CASSWSGTGEEKLFF. The CDR3 DNA reads as TGCGCCAGCAGCTGGTCCGGGACAGGGGAGGAAAAACTGTTTTTT. The V and J genes are TRBV5-1 and TRBJ1-4; the match to TRBD1 covers 10 bases. With 3 bases clipped from V and 8 bases from J, the junction kept 7 bases outside the gene matches. CDR3 length: 15 residues. Germline V gene data show CDR1 as SGHRS and CDR2 as YFSETQ.

This clone came up once. This sequence joins TRBV27 and TRBJ2-1; tentative D call: TRBD2 (5 bases). Germline lookup yields CDR1 MNHEY and CDR2 SMNVEV (reference sequence). The CDR3 contains 14 residues. Deletions cut 5 bases from V and 4 bases from J, with 12 bases between. This CDR3 reads CASSRSGGYNEQFF. In DNA, the CDR3 is TGTGCCAGCAGTAGAAGCGGCGGGTACAATGAGCAGTTCTTC.

The chain has TRBV2 and TRBJ2-7; D not certain. Germline V lookup: CDR1 SNHLY, CDR2 FYNNEI. V gave up 1 base and J gave up 2 bases, with 12 bases separating them. The CDR3 has 15 amino acids. The CDR3 loop is CASSEGGSLAYEQYF. CDR3 in DNA: TGTGCCAGCAGTGAAGGGGGTAGTTTGGCCTACGAGCAGTACTTC.

This chain uses TRBV5-1 with TRBJ2-7; 10 nucleotides align to TRBD1. Germline CDR1 reads SGHRS; CDR2 reads YFSETQ. V lost 0 bases to trimming and J lost 1 base; unmatched junction nucleotides: 4. The CDR3 extends over 16 amino acids. The DNA for the CDR3 is TGCGCCAGCAGCTTGGATCGGACAGGGGGATCCTACGAGCAGTACTTC. It codes for CASSLDRTGGSYEQYF.

This clone was found a few times. The chain has TRBV27 and TRBJ2-5; 8 bases match TRBD2. Germline V lookup: CDR1 MNHEY, CDR2 SMNVEV (reference sequence). After removal of 3 bases from V and 5 bases from J, the junction contained 5 bases not matched to a gene. This CDR3 spans 14 amino acids. The CDR3 DNA follows: TGTGCCAGCAGTTTTAGGCGGGAGGACGAGACCCAGTACTTC. Its protein is CASSFRREDETQYF.

The CDR3, as DNA: TGTGCCACCAGCGGGCGACCGGGAATCTCCTACAATGAGCAGTTCTTC. It specifies CATSGRPGISYNEQFF. The chain uses TRBV15 and TRBJ2-1, with D possibly being TRBD2 (5 bases). The CDR3 is 16 residues long. The V gene lost 5 bases and the J gene lost 0 bases, with 14 bases spanning the gap. CDR1 LNHNV and CDR2 YYDKDF come from the germline V gene (reference sequence).